This T cell receptor (beta chain) was captured in a study of blood T cell repertoires in COVID-19 (dated by TCRdb to 2018 to 2021). About the investigation overall: Samples from collaborators originated in the United States, Italy and Spain and spanned both the acute and convalescent phases of COVID-19. The prospective study material was composed of cDNA or gDNA derived from T cells, B-cell-depleted T cells, or PBMCs. The dataset comprised deeply sampled blood TCRbeta repertoires from subjects exposed to, actively infected with, or recovered from COVID-19. A freely available public database, intended as a resource for researchers studying the immune response to SARS-CoV-2, is where the repertoires were released. Samples were obtained from the ongoing ImmuneRACE study (first 160 participants) and from some 1,300 subjects provided by 6 global collaborators. Sample metadata almost always included a de-identified subject ID, COVID-19 status, age in years and sex. HLA class I and class II types, where available, came from metadata supplied by the sample provider rather than from assay-based typing.

V is cut back by 5 bases and J by 1 base, with 7 bases in the junction unmatched. From the germline V gene, CDR1 is SGDLS and CDR2 is YYNGEE. From the cysteine up to the phenylalanine, the CDR3 has a length of 17 residues. The DNA shown is the 51-base CDR3, in frame from base 1. Points on this clone: The antigen this receptor binds is unknown. Within one base of it there is no much larger clone, and no base qualities were kept.

General study outcomes and caveats: How much clinical and demographic metadata was included differed by source and by participant, and the metadata was provided uncurated.

Whole blood was collected in K2EDTA tubes by collaborating institutions according to the institutions' own protocols. Collaborator samples were shipped for TCRbeta analysis as frozen whole blood, isolated PBMCs, or DNA extracted from either sample type. TCRbeta CDR3 regions were amplified from genomic DNA using the immunoSEQ Assay, a bias-controlled multiplex PCR. In the authors' own workflow: Within the assay, amplification of reference gene primers was used to estimate how many nucleated cells each sample contained. Sequence reads were collapsed and filtered to measure the absolute abundance of every unique TCRbeta CDR3 rearrangement. For each sample, productive Simpson clonality was calculated as the square root of Simpson's diversity index over productive rearrangements. TCRdb retrieved this table from immuneACCESS and kept in-frame rearrangements only. Not all clones are present; in checked studies, unresolved V genes account for under half, and no reason is known for the remainder. V and J calls and clone size are given by that table; D and trimming were obtained from the DNA. Counted in this sample were 70,000 to 80,000 clones; around 76% of them appeared once. Around 13% of the sample comes from the top ten.

The TCR comes from a woman older than 75 with acute or convalescent COVID-19. Recombination joined TRBV9 with TRBJ2-2, with TRBD2 matching 11 junction bases. Sequencing input: peripheral blood. The bases read TGTGCCAGCAGTACACCGGGACTAGCGGTGAACACCGGGGAGCTGTTTTTT. Translated, it gives CASSTPGLAVNTGELFF.